The present T cell receptor (beta chain) was sequenced within a study of T cell responses to AZD1222 COVID-19 vaccine. Study background: Whether given at about 4 or about 12 weeks, second doses were pooled.

On this clone itself: Its antigen is undetermined.

Trimming took off 3 bases at V and 8 bases at J, with 17 bases between the two ends. This CDR3 contains 15 residues. Germline V lookup: CDR1 LGHNA, CDR2 YNFKEQ. Here immunoSEQ multiplex PCR was the method, and the copy in TCRdb shows in-frame clones only, minus some. In the table there are 130,000 or so clones, under 90% of which are singletons. General study findings and limits: All repertoire sampling was performed exclusively after the peak T cell response. A mostly white British donor set with more females was recruited, and clonal diversity was possibly underestimated. Close to half of all spike-specific TCRs reportedly target regions of the variants that are unmutated.

V gene TRBV4-2 combines with J gene TRBJ2-1, with a tentative D call TRBD1 (6 bases). This TCR was recovered from an adult in good health. The input for sequencing was peripheral blood, taken on day 0 of AZD1222 vaccination. CDR3 DNA: TGTGCCAGCAGCCACGGGGACAACACCCGCCATGAGCAGTTCTTC. It translates to CASSHGDNTRHEQFF.